This T cell receptor beta chain was captured in a study of OX40 agonist ivuxolimab in advanced cancers. The overall study: At about 81% male, the cohort had a mean age of 60 years, ranging from 23 to 79. Study-wide results and limits: The investigators did not determine what antigen specificity the expanded peripheral T cells had. Partial responders at 0.1-3.0 mg/kg had among the lowest clonal expansion.

The V and J ends lost 2 bases and 4 bases respectively, with 6 bases between them. CDR3 size: 14 residues. CDR1 is MNHEY and CDR2 is SMNVEV in the germline V gene (reference sequence). With regard to this clone: Its antigen remains unknown.

Repertoires were generated with immunoSEQ multiplex PCR, while TCRdb's copy carries only in-frame clones and drops some. Of over 65,000 clones in the sample, less than 95% were seen once. The V call is TRBV27, the J call TRBJ1-6; TRBD1 is a possible D gene (5 bases). Here the sequenced sample was CD4+ or CD8+ T cells sorted from blood, taken in a trial of the OX40 agonist ivuxolimab. The receptor was isolated from an adult with an advanced solid tumor such as melanoma, head and neck, liver or kidney cancer. CDR3 amino acids: CASSLQGYNSPLHF. CDR3 DNA sequence: TGTGCCAGCAGTTTACAGGGTTATAATTCACCCCTCCACTTT.